This T cell receptor beta chain appears in the sequencing data of a study of Ad26.COV2.S vaccination and SARS-CoV-2 variants. As to this clone: As yet, its antigen is unknown.

J gave up 4 bases and V 7 bases, and 12 bases lay outside the gene matches. Per the germline V gene, CDR1 is LNHNV and CDR2 is YYDKDF (reference sequence). This CDR3 spans 16 amino acids. As to treatment: 15 to 20 received Ad26.COV2.S at low or high dose, single or two shots; 5 received placebo; per-sample allocation not given. Sampling took place 63 days after the first vaccine or placebo injection. Boston hosted the donor, who was an adult aged 18-55 years. Expressing Wuhan-strain SARS-CoV-2 spike, an Ad26 vector served as the vaccine. Notes on the study in general: Participants given vaccine showed non-spike TCR breadth similar to that of placebo recipients. It is possible that the TCR breadth and depth analyses underestimated the total T cell responses.

The method was immunoSEQ multiplex PCR; TCRdb's version includes in-frame clones alone and lacks a portion of them. Among approximately 410,000 clones listed, roughly 88% were seen once. This clonotype was obtained from a person between 18 and 59 years old who received the Ad26.COV2.S COVID-19 vaccine or a placebo. Sequencing used peripheral blood, obtained in a trial of Ad26.COV2.S vaccine versus placebo. The genes are TRBV15 and TRBJ1-4, with TRBD1 matching 7 bases. The CDR3 nucleotides read TGTGCCACCACTACCTACTACGGGACAGTTAATGAAAAACTGTTTTTT. Encoded protein: CATTTYYGTVNEKLFF.